Listed here are 13 T cell receptor beta chains from one sample, sequenced in a study of blood T cell repertoires in COVID-19. Clones were sequenced by immunoSEQ multiplex PCR, and TCRdb holds only the in-frame ones, with some missing. The table records 100,000 or so clones, 80% to 90% of them present only once. The source material was peripheral blood. The receptors come from a human donor in a cohort sampled during active COVID-19.

V usage is TRBV18 and J usage is TRBJ1-1; D call uncertain. The CDR3 loop spans 12 amino acids. Between the trimmed V and J ends, which lost 4 bases and 4 bases, there was a span of 7 bases. Germline V CDR1 and CDR2: KGHSH, LQKENI. CDR3 residues: CASSQGGTEAFF. Written as DNA, the CDR3 is TGTGCCAGCTCACAGGGAGGCACTGAAGCTTTCTTT. The complete variable domain, with remaining parts taken from reference TRBV18 and TRBJ1-1, reads NAGVMQNPRHLVRRRGQEARLRCSPMKGHSHVYWYRQLPEEGLKFMVYLQKENIIDESGMPKERFSAEFPKEGPSILRIQQVVRGDSAAYFCASSQGGTEAFFGQGTRLTVV.

The chain carries TRBV28 and TRBJ1-1; D unclear. Germline CDR1 and CDR2: MDHEN and SYDVKM. Trimming stripped 2 bases from V and 0 bases from J, with 7 bases between. The CDR3 is 14 residues long. The CDR3 protein is CASSLITLNTEAFF. The CDR3 coding sequence is TGTGCCAGCAGTTTAATCACTTTGAACACTGAAGCTTTCTTT. Full variable domain (remainder filled in from reference TRBV28 and TRBJ1-1): DVKVTQSSRYLVKRTGEKVFLECVQDMDHENMFWYRQDPGLGLRLIYFSYDVKMKEKGDIPEGYSVSREKKERFSLILESASTNQTSMYLCASSLITLNTEAFFGQGTRLTVV.

This clone appeared a few times. The chain recombines TRBV30 with TRBJ1-2, with a weak D call TRBD1 (5 bases). The germline V and J ends were trimmed by 3 bases and 4 bases, with 9 bases remaining between them. CDR3 length equals 12 residues. Germline assignment: CDR1 GTSNPN and CDR2 SVGIG (reference sequence). The chain's CDR3 is CAWRLGAYGYTF. CDR3 coding DNA: TGTGCCTGGAGGTTAGGGGCCTATGGCTACACCTTC.

The rearrangement links TRBV2 to TRBJ1-1, with D possibly matching TRBD1 (5 bases). The CDR3 runs to 15 residues. Germline V gene sequence: CDR1 SNHLY, CDR2 FYNNEI. Between the trimmed V and J ends, which lost 2 bases and 0 bases, there was a span of 10 bases. CDR3 coding DNA: TGTGCCAGCAGTGAATCGGGGGGAATGAACACTGAAGCTTTCTTT. Protein: CASSESGGMNTEAFF.

V usage is TRBV28 and J usage is TRBJ2-3; 9 bases fit TRBD2. The ends lost 7 bases at V and 6 bases at J; junction bases unmatched: 11. In germline, CDR1 is MDHEN, CDR2 SYDVKM. This CDR3 has 15 residues. CDR3 in DNA: TGTGCCAGCATGGGGGCGCGGGGGGGCCTCGATACGCAGTATTTT. Translation gives CASMGARGGLDTQYF.

The chain carries TRBV7-9 and TRBJ1-5, with a possible D match to TRBD1 (6 bases). The CDR3 contains 14 residues. V lost 3 bases to trimming and J lost 7 bases, with 13 bases between them. In germline, CDR1 is SEHNR, CDR2 FQNEAQ (reference sequence). The DNA for the CDR3 is TGTGCCAGCAGCTTGGGCACAGGGTCACAGCCCCAGCATTTT. The encoded protein is CASSLGTGSQPQHF. The variable domain in full, with the rest retrieved from reference TRBV7-9 and TRBJ1-5, is DTGVSQNPRHKITKRGQNVTFRCDPISEHNRLYWYRQTLGQGPEFLTYFQNEAQLEKSRLLSDRFSAERPKGSFSTLEIQRTEQGDSAMYLCASSLGTGSQPQHFGDGTRLSIL.

The gene calls are TRBV30 and TRBJ2-3, with D hard to call. The CDR3 runs to 12 residues. CDR1 and CDR2 (germline): GTSNPN, SVGIG (reference sequence). Trimming shortened V by 5 bases and J by 4 bases, and 10 bases separated the two germline ends. The CDR3, as DNA: TGTGCCTGGCGAAGCGTATCAGATACGCAGTATTTT. Translation gives CAWRSVSDTQYF.

V usage is TRBV9 and J usage is TRBJ2-2; 9 nucleotides agree with TRBD2. Germline V gives CDR1 SGDLS, CDR2 YYNGEE. After removal of 2 bases from V and 5 bases from J, the junction contained 7 bases not matched to a gene. The CDR3 has 16 residues. The CDR3 DNA reads as TGTGCCAGCAGCGTGGGGCGGGAGGGCCTAACCGGGGAGCTGTTTTTT. Translating it yields CASSVGREGLTGELFF.

This clone appeared a few times. The J gene is TRBJ1-3, the V gene TRBV10-3, with TRBD1 matching 11 bases. This CDR3 spans 14 amino acids. V trimming: 7 bases; J trimming: 4 bases; junction bases outside the gene matches: 3. Germline values: CDR1 ENHRY, CDR2 SYGVKD. Here the CDR3 reads CAITGQGGGNTIYF. CDR3 coding DNA: TGTGCCATCACGGGACAGGGGGGAGGAAACACCATATATTTT.

This chain links TRBV19 with TRBJ1-6, with D unclear. The CDR3 is 17 amino acids. CDR1 and CDR2 from the germline V gene are LNHDA and SQIVND (reference sequence). V was trimmed by 5 bases and J by 0 bases, leaving 14 bases between them. The CDR3, as DNA: TGTGCCAGTAGTGTTACCTTCCTAAGCTCCTATAATTCACCCCTCCACTTT. As protein: CASSVTFLSSYNSPLHF.

This chain links TRBV5-1 with TRBJ2-3; TRBD1 matches at 10 bases. Germline CDR1 is SGHRS and CDR2 is YFSETQ. This CDR3 spans 18 amino acids. With 4 bases clipped from V and 2 bases from J, the junction kept 13 bases outside the gene matches. This CDR3 is CASSPGTGQGMSTDTQYF. CDR3 bases: TGCGCCAGCAGCCCTGGGACGGGACAGGGGATGTCCACAGATACGCAGTATTTT.

V usage is TRBV7-3 and J usage is TRBJ2-2, with 8 positions matching TRBD1. CDR3 size: 16 residues. The germline gives CDR1 SGHTA, CDR2 FQGTGA. Trimming removed 2 bases from V and 1 base from J; junction bases left unmatched: 3. CDR3: CASSLRGTGNTGELFF. In nucleotides, the CDR3 is TGTGCCAGCAGCTTACGCGGGACAGGGAACACCGGGGAGCTGTTTTTT. The variable domain in full, with the rest retrieved from reference TRBV7-3 and TRBJ2-2, is GAGVSQTPSNKVTEKGKYVELRCDPISGHTALYWYRQSLGQGPEFLIYFQGTGAADDSGLPNDRFFAVRPEGSVSTLKIQRTERGDSAVYLCASSLRGTGNTGELFFGEGSRLTVL.

This chain uses TRBV29-1 with TRBJ2-2, with D hard to call. V was pared by 0 bases and J by 4 bases, with 15 bases between. The CDR3 spans 16 residues. Germline V gives CDR1 SQVTM, CDR2 ANQGSEA. The CDR3 DNA sequence: TGCAGCGTTGAAGAAAACCGCTCATGGAGCACCGGGGAGCTGTTTTTT. The encoded protein is CSVEENRSWSTGELFF.